One and the same sample provided the 14 T cell receptor beta chains below, sequenced in a study of beta chain features in type 1 diabetes. As every portion of the isolated RNA was reverse transcribed, the sequencing read expressed TCRB transcripts. Clones were sequenced by immunoSEQ multiplex PCR, and TCRdb holds only the in-frame ones, with some missing. Here the sample spans about 160,000 clones, about 9.8% being singletons. What was sequenced was central memory CD4+ T cells from blood. The receptor set was obtained from a woman younger than 30 in good health.

This clone has more than one count but fewer than ten. The chain has TRBV5-1 and TRBJ2-3, with D perhaps matching TRBD2 (6 bases). This CDR3 comprises 15 residues. Per germline, CDR1 SGHRS and CDR2 YFSETQ. The V end lost 0 bases, the J end lost 4 bases, and 12 bases lay between the germline ends. The CDR3 here is CASSLGLVSPDTQYF. CDR3 DNA: TGCGCCAGCAGCTTGGGACTAGTCTCACCAGATACGCAGTATTTT.

This clone was observed a few times. The chain combines TRBV7-9 with TRBJ2-2, with 7 bases aligning to TRBD1. V trimming: 4 bases; J trimming: 5 bases; junction bases outside the gene matches: 4. Looked up from germline, CDR1 is SEHNR and CDR2 is FQNEAQ (reference sequence). The CDR3 length is 14 residues. Written as DNA, the CDR3 is TGTGCCAGCAGCTCCTCAGGGGGAACCGGGGAGCTGTTTTTT. Protein sequence: CASSSSGGTGELFF.

This clone was detected only a few times. The chain has TRBV20-1 and TRBJ1-1; D is uncertain. Trimming removed 3 bases from V and 11 bases from J, with 10 bases in between. Germline values: CDR1 DFQATT, CDR2 SNEGSKA (reference sequence). The length of the CDR3 is 10 residues. The CDR3 bases are TGCAGTGCTAGCCGGGAGGCGGCTTTCTTT. Amino acids: CSASREAAFF.

This clone was observed a handful of times. The chain is built from TRBV7-2 and TRBJ2-1; TRBD2 aligns across 11 bases. CDR3 length equals 13 residues. Germline V CDR1 and CDR2: SGHTA, FQGNSA. V gave up 1 base and J gave up 14 bases; unmatched junction bases: 4. The CDR3 spells CASSLDQTSGKFF. CDR3 sequence (DNA): TGTGCCAGCAGCTTAGATCAGACTAGCGGGAAGTTCTTC.

This clone was observed a handful of times. The CDR3 region is CASRRGSNSPLHF. The DNA for the CDR3 is TGTGCCAGCAGAAGGGGATCTAATTCACCCCTCCACTTT. The V call is TRBV6-5, the J call TRBJ1-6; the D gene is possibly TRBD1 (5 bases). Trimming left V 6 bases short and J 6 bases short, with 9 bases between. CDR3 size: 13 residues. The germline V gene encodes CDR1 MNHEY and CDR2 SVGAGI.

This clone was counted only a few times. The chain joins TRBV21-1 to TRBJ2-7; the D call TRBD2 from the table was never checked on the DNA. TRBV21-1 is assigned pseudogene status. The CDR3 spans 13 residues. CDR3 residues: CASIPGLAGEQYF. In nucleotides, the CDR3 is TGTGCCAGCATTCCGGGACTAGCAGGGGAGCAGTACTTC.

This clone was detected only a few times. The chain recombines TRBV2 with TRBJ1-1, with D uncertain. Germline V gives CDR1 SNHLY, CDR2 FYNNEI. V dropped 0 bases and J dropped 7 bases, with 12 bases sitting between them. There are 14 residues in the CDR3. The CDR3 spells CASSEALRRGEAFF. For the CDR3, the DNA is TGTGCCAGCAGTGAAGCGCTCCGACGAGGTGAAGCTTTCTTT.

The rearrangement joins TRBV27 to TRBJ2-7, with TRBD1 identical over 7 bases. The CDR3 is 14 residues long. Looked up from germline, CDR1 is MNHEY and CDR2 is SMNVEV (reference sequence). V gave up 4 bases and J gave up 3 bases; unmatched junction bases: 6. In DNA form, the CDR3 reads TGTGCCAGCAGTTCTCGGACAGGCAACTACGAGCAGTACTTC. Amino acid sequence: CASSSRTGNYEQYF.

The chain carries TRBV5-1 and TRBJ2-2; perhaps TRBD1 as D (5 bases). This CDR3 region has 12 residues. The V and J ends lost 5 bases and 5 bases respectively, with 7 bases between them. CDR1 is SGHRS, CDR2 YFSETQ, per germline. The CDR3 coding sequence is TGCGCCAGCAGAAGGGGAACCGGGGAGCTGTTTTTT. This encodes CASRRGTGELFF.

This chain connects TRBV7-2 to TRBJ2-1; D is ambiguous. The germline V gene encodes CDR1 SGHTA and CDR2 FQGNSA. The CDR3 totals 13 residues. V was trimmed by 1 base and J by 9 bases, leaving 10 bases between them. CDR3 loop: CASSLGASREQFF. CDR3 sequence (DNA): TGTGCCAGCAGCTTAGGGGCCAGCCGTGAGCAGTTCTTC.

The table lists this clone with a few counts. The rearrangement links TRBV6-5 to TRBJ2-3; D uncertain. CDR1 MNHEY and CDR2 SVGAGI come from the germline V gene. The V gene lost 8 bases and the J gene lost 2 bases, with 8 bases spanning the gap. The CDR3 is 12 residues long. The CDR3 region is CASGGNTDTQYF. The CDR3 DNA sequence: TGTGCCAGCGGTGGCAACACAGATACGCAGTATTTT.

The CDR3 DNA sequence: TGTGCCAGCGTAGGGACACCGGGACTAGCGGGATTCAATGAGCAGTTCTTC. Its translation: CASVGTPGLAGFNEQFF. The gene calls are TRBV27 and TRBJ2-1, with 13 bases fitting TRBD2. Germline V CDR1 and CDR2: MNHEY, SMNVEV (reference sequence). V lost 8 bases, J lost 6 bases, and 13 bases stayed unmatched. This CDR3 region has 17 residues.

The rearrangement uses TRBV4-1 and TRBJ1-2, with 9 bases aligning to TRBD1. Germline lookup yields CDR1 MGHRA and CDR2 YSYEKL. The CDR3 spans 15 residues. The V and J ends lost 7 bases and 5 bases, in that order; junction bases with no gene match: 11. DNA of the CDR3: TGCGCCAGCACGTTGGGGAGCGACAGGGGGTATGGCTACACCTTC. Translated: CASTLGSDRGYGYTF.

There are a few counts of this clone. The chain has TRBV7-9 and TRBJ2-5; 8 nucleotides align to TRBD2. Trimming cost V 7 bases and J 7 bases; bases outside gene matches: 8. The CDR3 runs 13 residues. The germline gives CDR1 SEHNR, CDR2 FQNEAQ (reference sequence). CDR3 residues: CASTPSGSGTQYF. The CDR3 bases are TGTGCCAGCACGCCTAGCGGGTCGGGGACCCAGTACTTC.